The present T cell receptor (beta chain) was sequenced within a study of control samples from healthy donors and cancer patients. The CDR3 is 12 amino acids. V trimming: 8 bases; J trimming: 5 bases; junction bases outside the gene matches: 2. Clones were sequenced by immunoSEQ multiplex PCR, and TCRdb holds only the in-frame ones, with some missing. The sample includes tens of thousands of clones, 88% of them seen just once. This TCR came from a man in his fifties or sixties in good health. This chain joins TRBV12-3 or TRBV12-4 and TRBJ2-3, with 9 bases matching TRBD1. Material for sequencing was blood. The CDR3: CASGTGLDTQYF. The CDR3 DNA reads as TGTGCCAGCGGGACAGGGTTAGATACGCAGTATTTT.